The clone carrying this T cell receptor beta chain was recorded only once. Antigen: not known. Amplification used 60 Vbeta primers and 13 Jbeta primers. Assay used: immunoSEQ multiplex PCR; TCRdb lists only in-frame clones, some missing. The profile shows more than 90,000 clones, around four fifths of them singletons. The CDR3 sequence is 15 residues long. The trim removed 6 bases at V and 4 bases at J, leaving 10 bases unmatched. The germline CDR1 and CDR2 sequences are MDHEN and SYDVKM. This entry is derived from a study of cytomegalovirus exposure and HLA in healthy donors. Findings and caveats of the study: Several V segments, TRBV6-2 and TRBV6-3 among them, could not be told apart and were dropped.

Input material: PBMCs. The chain has TRBV28 and TRBJ1-2, with 8 bases identical to TRBD1. This receptor was taken from a middle-aged woman in good health and CMV-seronegative. The CDR3 nucleotides are TGTGCCAGCAGCCGACGGGACAGGCTGATCTATGGCTACACCTTC. It specifies CASSRRDRLIYGYTF.